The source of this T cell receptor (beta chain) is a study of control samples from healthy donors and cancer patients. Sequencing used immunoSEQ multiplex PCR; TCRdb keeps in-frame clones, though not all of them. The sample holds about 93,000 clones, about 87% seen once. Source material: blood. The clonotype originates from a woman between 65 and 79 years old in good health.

The CDR3 loop is CASSFPGQIIGGYTF. The DNA for the CDR3 is TGCGCCAGCAGCTTCCCGGGACAAATAATCGGTGGCTACACCTTC. V and J are TRBV5-1 and TRBJ1-2; tentative D call: TRBD1 (6 bases). V was trimmed by 2 bases and J by 7 bases, leaving 18 bases between them. CDR1 SGHRS and CDR2 YFSETQ come from the germline V gene. CDR3 length: 15 residues. The complete variable domain, with remaining parts taken from reference TRBV5-1 and TRBJ1-2, reads KAGVTQTPRYLIKTRGQQVTLSCSPISGHRSVSWYQQTPGQGLQFLFEYFSETQRNKGNFPGRFSGRQFSNSRSEMNVSTLELGDSALYLCASSFPGQIIGGYTFGSGTRLTVV.